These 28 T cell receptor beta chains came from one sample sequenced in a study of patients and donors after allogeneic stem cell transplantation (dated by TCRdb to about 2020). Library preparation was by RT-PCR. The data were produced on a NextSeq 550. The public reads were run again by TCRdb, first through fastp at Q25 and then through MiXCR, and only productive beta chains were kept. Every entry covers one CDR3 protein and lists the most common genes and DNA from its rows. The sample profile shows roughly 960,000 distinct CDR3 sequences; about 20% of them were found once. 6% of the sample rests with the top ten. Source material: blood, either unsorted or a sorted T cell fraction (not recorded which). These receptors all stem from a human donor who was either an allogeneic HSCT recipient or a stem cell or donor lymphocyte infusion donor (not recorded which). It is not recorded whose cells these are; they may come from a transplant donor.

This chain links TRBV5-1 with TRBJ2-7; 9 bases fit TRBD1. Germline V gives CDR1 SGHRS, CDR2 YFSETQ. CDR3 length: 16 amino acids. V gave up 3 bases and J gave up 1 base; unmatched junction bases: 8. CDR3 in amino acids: CASSSRGQGTSYEQYF. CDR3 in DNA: TGCGCCAGCAGCTCACGAGGACAGGGGACTTCCTACGAGCAGTACTTC.

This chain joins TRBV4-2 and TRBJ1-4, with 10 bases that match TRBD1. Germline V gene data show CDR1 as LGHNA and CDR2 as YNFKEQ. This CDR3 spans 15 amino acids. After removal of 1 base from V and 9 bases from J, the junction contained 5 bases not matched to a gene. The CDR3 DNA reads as TGTGCCAGCAGCCAAGGGGACAGGGGTGGGAAAAAACTGTTTTTT. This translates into CASSQGDRGGKKLFF.

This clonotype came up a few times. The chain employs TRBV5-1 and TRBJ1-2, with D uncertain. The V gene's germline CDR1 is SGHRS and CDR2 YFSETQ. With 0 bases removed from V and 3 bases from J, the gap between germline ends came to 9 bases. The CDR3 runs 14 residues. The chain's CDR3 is CASSLEWKDYGYTF. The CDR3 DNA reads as TGCGCCAGCAGCTTGGAATGGAAGGACTATGGCTACACCTTC.

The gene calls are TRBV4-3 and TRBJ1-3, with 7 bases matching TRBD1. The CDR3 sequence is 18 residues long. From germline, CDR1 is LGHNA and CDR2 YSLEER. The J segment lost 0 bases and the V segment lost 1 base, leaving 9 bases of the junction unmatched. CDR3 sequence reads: CASSQAFTGESSGNTIYF. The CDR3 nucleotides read TGCGCCAGCAGCCAAGCATTCACAGGGGAGAGCTCTGGAAACACCATATATTTT.

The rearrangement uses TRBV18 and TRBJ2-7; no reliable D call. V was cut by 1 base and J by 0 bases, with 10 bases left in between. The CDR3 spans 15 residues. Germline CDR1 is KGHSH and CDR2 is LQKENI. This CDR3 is CASSPRGPSSYEQYF. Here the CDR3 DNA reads TGTGCCAGCTCACCACGCGGCCCCAGCTCCTACGAGCAGTACTTC.

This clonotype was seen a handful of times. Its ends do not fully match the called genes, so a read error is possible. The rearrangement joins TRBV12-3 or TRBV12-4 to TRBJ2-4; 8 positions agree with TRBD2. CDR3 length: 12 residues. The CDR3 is CASSFGGAEAHF. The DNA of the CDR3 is TGTGCCAGCAGTTTCGGGGGGGCCGAGGCGCACTTC.

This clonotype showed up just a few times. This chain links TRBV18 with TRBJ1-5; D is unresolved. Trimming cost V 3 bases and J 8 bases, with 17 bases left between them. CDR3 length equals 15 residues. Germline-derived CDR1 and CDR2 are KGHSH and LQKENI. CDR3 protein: CASSPSSGVGEPQHF. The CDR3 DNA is TGTGCCAGCTCACCCTCTTCTGGGGTCGGTGAGCCCCAGCATTTT.

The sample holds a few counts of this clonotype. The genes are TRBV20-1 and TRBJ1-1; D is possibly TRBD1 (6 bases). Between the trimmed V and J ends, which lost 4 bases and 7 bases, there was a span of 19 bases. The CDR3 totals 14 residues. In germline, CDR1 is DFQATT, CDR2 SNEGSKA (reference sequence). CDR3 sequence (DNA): TGCAGTGCTACAGAATCCGACAGGACTAGTGAAGCTTTCTTT. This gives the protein CSATESDRTSEAFF.

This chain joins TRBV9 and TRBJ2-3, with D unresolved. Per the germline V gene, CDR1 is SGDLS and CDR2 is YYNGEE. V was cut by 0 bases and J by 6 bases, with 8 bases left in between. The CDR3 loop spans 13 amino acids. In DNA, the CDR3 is TGTGCCAGCAGCGTAGGACCGCCTGATACGCAGTATTTT. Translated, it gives CASSVGPPDTQYF.

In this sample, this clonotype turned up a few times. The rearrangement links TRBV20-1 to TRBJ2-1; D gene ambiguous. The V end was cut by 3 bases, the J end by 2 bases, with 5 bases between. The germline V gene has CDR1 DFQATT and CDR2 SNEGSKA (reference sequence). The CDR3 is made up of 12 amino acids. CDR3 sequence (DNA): TGCAGTGCTAGGCGACCCTACAATGAGCAGTTCTTC. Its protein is CSARRPYNEQFF.

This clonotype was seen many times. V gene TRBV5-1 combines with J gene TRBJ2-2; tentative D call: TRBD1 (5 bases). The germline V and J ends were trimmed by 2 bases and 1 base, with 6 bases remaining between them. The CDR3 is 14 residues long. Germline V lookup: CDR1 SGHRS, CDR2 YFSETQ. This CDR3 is CASSFTGNTGELFF. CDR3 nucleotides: TGCGCCAGCAGCTTTACAGGGAACACCGGGGAGCTGTTTTTT.

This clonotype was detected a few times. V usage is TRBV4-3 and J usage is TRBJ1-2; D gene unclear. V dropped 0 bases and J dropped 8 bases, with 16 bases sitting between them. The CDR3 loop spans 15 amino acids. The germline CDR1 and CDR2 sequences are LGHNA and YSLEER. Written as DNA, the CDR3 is TGCGCCAGCAGCCAAGAGAGAGGTCTAGGGTTGGGCTACACCTTC. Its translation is CASSQERGLGLGYTF.

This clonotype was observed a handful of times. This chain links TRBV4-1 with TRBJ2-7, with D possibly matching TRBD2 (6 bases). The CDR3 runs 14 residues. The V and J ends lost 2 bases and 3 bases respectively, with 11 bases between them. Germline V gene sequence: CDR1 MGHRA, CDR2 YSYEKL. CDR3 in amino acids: CASSQYIAVYEQYF. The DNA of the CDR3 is TGCGCCAGCAGCCAATATATAGCGGTCTACGAGCAGTACTTC.

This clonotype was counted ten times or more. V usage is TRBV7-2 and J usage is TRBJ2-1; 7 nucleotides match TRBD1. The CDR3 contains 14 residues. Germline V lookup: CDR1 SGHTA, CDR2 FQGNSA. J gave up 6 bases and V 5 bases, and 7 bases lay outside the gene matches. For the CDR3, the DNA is TGTGCCAGCAGCCTACGGACAGGAAGCAATGAGCAGTTCTTC. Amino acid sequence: CASSLRTGSNEQFF.

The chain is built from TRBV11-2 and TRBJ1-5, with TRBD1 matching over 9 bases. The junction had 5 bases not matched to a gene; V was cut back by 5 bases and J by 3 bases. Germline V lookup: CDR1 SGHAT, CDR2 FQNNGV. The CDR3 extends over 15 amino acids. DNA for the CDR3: TGTGCCAGCAGCATTGGGACAGGGTTCAATCAGCCCCAGCATTTT. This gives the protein CASSIGTGFNQPQHF.

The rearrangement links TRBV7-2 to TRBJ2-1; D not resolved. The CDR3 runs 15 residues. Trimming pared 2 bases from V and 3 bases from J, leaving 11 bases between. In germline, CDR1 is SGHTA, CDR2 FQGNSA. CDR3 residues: CASSLFGNNYNEQFF. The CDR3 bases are TGTGCCAGCAGCTTATTCGGCAATAACTACAATGAGCAGTTCTTC.

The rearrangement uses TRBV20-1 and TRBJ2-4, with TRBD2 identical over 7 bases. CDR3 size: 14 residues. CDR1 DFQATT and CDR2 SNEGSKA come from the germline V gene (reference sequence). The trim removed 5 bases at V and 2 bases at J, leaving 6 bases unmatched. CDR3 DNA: TGCAGTGCTTCCCTGGGGGGGTCCAAAAACATTCAGTACTTC. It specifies CSASLGGSKNIQYF.

The CDR3 reads CASSFYQVTQPQHF. CDR3 bases: TGTGCCAGCAGTTTTTACCAGGTAACCCAGCCCCAGCATTTT. J is TRBJ1-5 and V is TRBV12-3 or TRBV12-4; D not resolved. Trimming stripped 3 bases from V and 7 bases from J, with 13 bases between. This CDR3 is built from 14 residues.

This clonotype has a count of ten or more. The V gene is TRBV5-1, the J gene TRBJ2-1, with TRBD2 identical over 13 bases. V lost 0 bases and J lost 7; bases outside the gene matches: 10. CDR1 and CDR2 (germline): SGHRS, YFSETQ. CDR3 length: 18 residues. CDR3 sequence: CASSLAGLAGDIGNEQFF. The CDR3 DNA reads TGCGCCAGCAGCTTGGCTGGACTAGCGGGGGATATCGGGAATGAGCAGTTCTTC. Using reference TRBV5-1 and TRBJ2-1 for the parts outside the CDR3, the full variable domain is KAGVTQTPRYLIKTRGQQVTLSCSPISGHRSVSWYQQTPGQGLQFLFEYFSETQRNKGNFPGRFSGRQFSNSRSEMNVSTLELGDSALYLCASSLAGLAGDIGNEQFFGPGTRLTVL.

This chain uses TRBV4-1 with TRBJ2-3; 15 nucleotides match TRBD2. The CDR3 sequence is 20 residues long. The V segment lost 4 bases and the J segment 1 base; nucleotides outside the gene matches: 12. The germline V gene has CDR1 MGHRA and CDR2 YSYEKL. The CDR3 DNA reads TGCGCCAGCAGCCTCCCCCCGGGACTAGCGGGAGGAGCTCGCACAGATACGCAGTATTTT. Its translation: CASSLPPGLAGGARTDTQYF.

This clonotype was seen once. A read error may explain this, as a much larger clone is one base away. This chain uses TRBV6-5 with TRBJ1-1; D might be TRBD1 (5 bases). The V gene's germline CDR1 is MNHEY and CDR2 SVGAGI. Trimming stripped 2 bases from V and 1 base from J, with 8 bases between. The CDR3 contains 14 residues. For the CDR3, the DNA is TGTGCCAGCAGTTACCGGACAAGGAACACTGAAGCTTTCTTT. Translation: CASSYRTRNTEAFF.

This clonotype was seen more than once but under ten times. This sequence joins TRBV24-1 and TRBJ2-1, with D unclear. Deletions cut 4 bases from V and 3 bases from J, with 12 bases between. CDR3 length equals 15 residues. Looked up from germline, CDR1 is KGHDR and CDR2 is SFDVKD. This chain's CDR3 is CATSEARLGYNEQFF. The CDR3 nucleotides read TGTGCCACCAGTGAAGCCCGTCTGGGCTACAATGAGCAGTTCTTC.

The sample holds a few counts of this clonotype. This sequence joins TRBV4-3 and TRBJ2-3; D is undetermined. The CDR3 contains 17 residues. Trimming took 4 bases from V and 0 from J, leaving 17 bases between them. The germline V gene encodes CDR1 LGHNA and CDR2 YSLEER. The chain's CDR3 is CASSLGRAATSTDTQYF. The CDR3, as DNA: TGCGCCAGCAGCCTAGGAAGGGCAGCGACTAGCACAGATACGCAGTATTTT.

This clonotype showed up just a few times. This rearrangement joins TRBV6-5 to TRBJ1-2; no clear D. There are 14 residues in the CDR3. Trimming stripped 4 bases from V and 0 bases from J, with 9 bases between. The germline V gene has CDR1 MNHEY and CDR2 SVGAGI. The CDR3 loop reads CASSWDVANYGYTF. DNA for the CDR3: TGTGCCAGCAGTTGGGATGTGGCTAACTATGGCTACACCTTC.

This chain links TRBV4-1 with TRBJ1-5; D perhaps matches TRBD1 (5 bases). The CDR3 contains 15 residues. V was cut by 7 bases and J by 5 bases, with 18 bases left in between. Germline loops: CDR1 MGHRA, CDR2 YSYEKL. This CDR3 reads CASTKGEALDQPQHF. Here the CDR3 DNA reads TGCGCCAGCACTAAAGGGGAAGCTTTAGATCAGCCCCAGCATTTT.

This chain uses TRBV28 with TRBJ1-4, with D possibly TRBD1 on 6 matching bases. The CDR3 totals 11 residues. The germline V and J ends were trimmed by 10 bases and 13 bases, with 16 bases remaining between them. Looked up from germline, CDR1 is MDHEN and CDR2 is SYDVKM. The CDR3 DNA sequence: TGTGCCACCCTAGGGGGGCTTGGACTGTTTTTT. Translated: CATLGGLGLFF.

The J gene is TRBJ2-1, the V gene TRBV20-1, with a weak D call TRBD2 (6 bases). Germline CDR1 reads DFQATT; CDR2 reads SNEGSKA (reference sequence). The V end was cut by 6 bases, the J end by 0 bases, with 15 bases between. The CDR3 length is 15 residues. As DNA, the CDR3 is TGCAGTGCGGACCGGACTACAAGCTCCTACAATGAGCAGTTCTTC. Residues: CSADRTTSSYNEQFF.

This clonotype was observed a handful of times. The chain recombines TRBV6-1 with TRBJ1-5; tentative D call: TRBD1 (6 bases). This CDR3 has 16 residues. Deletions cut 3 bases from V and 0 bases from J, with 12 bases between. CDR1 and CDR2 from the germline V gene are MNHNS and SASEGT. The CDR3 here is CASSDQQGYSNQPQHF. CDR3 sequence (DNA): TGTGCCAGCAGTGATCAACAGGGATATAGCAATCAGCCCCAGCATTTT.